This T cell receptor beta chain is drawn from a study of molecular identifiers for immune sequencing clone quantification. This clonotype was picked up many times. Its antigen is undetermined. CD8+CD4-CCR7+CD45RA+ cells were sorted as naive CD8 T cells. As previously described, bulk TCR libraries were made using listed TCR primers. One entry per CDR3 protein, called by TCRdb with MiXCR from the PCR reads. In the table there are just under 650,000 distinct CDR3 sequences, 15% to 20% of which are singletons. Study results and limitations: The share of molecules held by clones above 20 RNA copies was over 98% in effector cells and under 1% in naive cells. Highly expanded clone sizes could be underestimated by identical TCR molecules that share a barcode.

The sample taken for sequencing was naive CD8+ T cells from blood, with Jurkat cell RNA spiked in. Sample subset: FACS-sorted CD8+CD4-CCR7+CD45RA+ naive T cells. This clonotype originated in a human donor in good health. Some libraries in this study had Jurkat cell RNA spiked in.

Here the CDR3 DNA reads TGTGCCAGCAGCCAGACAACCTACAATGAGCAGTTCTTC. Protein sequence: CASSQTTYNEQFF. The chain employs TRBV3-1 and TRBJ2-1; the D is unclear. V was trimmed by 3 bases and J by 2 bases, leaving 5 bases between them. Germline V gene data show CDR1 as LGHDT and CDR2 as YNNKEL (reference sequence). The CDR3 length is 13 residues.